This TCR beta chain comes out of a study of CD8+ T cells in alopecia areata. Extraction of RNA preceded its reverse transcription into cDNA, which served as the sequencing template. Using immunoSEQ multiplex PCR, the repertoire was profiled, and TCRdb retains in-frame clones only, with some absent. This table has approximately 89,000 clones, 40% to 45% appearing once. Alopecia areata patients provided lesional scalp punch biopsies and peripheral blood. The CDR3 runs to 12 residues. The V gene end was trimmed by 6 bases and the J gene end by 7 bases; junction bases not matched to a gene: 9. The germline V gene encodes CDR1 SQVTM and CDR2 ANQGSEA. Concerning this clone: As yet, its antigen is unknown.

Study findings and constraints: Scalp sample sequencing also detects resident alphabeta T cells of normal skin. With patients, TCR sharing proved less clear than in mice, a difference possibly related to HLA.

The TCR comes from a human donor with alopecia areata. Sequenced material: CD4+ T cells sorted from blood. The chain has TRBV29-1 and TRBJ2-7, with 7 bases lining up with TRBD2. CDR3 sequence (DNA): TGCAGCGTCGGGACTACCAGTAGGGAGCAGTACTTC. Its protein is CSVGTTSREQYF.